These 24 T cell receptor beta chains were sequenced from one sample in a study of CD8 T cells in ankylosing spondylitis. These receptors' targets are unknown. MiXCR, run by TCRdb on the 5' RACE reads, gives a single entry per CDR3 protein. The data show about 220,000 distinct CDR3 sequences, with about 7.3% seen just once and around 14% held by the top ten. Study results and caveats: Made up of under ten highly homologous variants, a TCR beta motif appeared characteristic of ankylosing spondylitis blood.

Sequencing used blood, either unsorted or a sorted T cell fraction (not recorded which). Every receptor here comes from a male donor with ankylosing spondylitis.

This clonotype showed up many times. This chain links TRBV10-3 with TRBJ2-5; 9 bases match TRBD2. The ends lost 6 bases at V and 4 bases at J; junction bases unmatched: 6. The CDR3 consists of 14 residues. The germline gives CDR1 ENHRY, CDR2 SYGVKD. The CDR3 loop is CAIRDSGRAETQYF. CDR3 nucleotide sequence: TGTGCCATCAGAGATAGCGGGAGAGCAGAGACCCAGTACTTC.

This clonotype came up many times. The chain has TRBV20-1 and TRBJ1-1; TRBD1 agrees at 10 bases. There are 16 residues in the CDR3. Germline trimming cut 0 bases from V and 4 bases from J; bases unmatched to any gene: 8. Per the germline V gene, CDR1 is DFQATT and CDR2 is SNEGSKA (reference sequence). CDR3 sequence: CSARDMTGGESTEAFF. For the CDR3, the DNA is TGCAGTGCTAGAGATATGACAGGGGGCGAGTCCACTGAAGCTTTCTTT.

This clonotype was seen at least ten times. The rearrangement links TRBV20-1 to TRBJ2-7; D call uncertain. Germline loops: CDR1 DFQATT, CDR2 SNEGSKA (reference sequence). This CDR3 is 12 amino acids long. V lost 3 bases and J 3 bases, leaving 9 bases between the germline ends. For the CDR3, the DNA is TGCAGTGCTAGTGGAACCCGCTACGAGCAGTACTTC. Protein: CSASGTRYEQYF.

The chain has TRBV11-2 and TRBJ1-5; no clear D. CDR1 and CDR2 from the germline V gene are SGHAT and FQNNGV. V lost 4 bases and J 7 bases, leaving 11 bases between the germline ends. The CDR3 length is 13 residues. The DNA of the CDR3 is TGTGCCAGCAGCTCCACTGGGGAACAGCCCCAGCATTTT. Translating gives CASSSTGEQPQHF.

The chain couples TRBV9 to TRBJ2-3, with D tentatively TRBD2 (6 bases). CDR1 and CDR2 (germline): SGDLS, YYNGEE. The CDR3 has 14 amino acids. Trimming took 0 bases from V and 11 from J, leaving 16 bases between them. The CDR3 DNA sequence: TGTGCCAGCAGCGTAGGCCAAGGGCGGGGAGGGCAGTATTTT. It is translated as CASSVGQGRGGQYF. The complete variable domain, with remaining parts taken from reference TRBV9 and TRBJ2-3, reads DSGVTQTPKHLITATGQRVTLRCSPRSGDLSVYWYQQSLDQGLQFLIQYYNGEERAKGNILERFSAQQFPDLHSELNLSSLELGDSALYFCASSVGQGRGGQYFGPGTRLTVL.

This clonotype was recorded many times. The V and J genes are TRBV25-1 and TRBJ1-1, with a possible D match to TRBD1 (5 bases). In germline, CDR1 is MGHDK, CDR2 SYGVNS. Trimming stripped 4 bases from V and 1 base from J, with 10 bases between. The CDR3 extends over 14 amino acids. Written as DNA, the CDR3 is TGTGCCAGCAGTGTCGGGGACGGGAACACTGAAGCTTTCTTT. Its translation is CASSVGDGNTEAFF.

This clonotype was recorded at least ten times. The chain combines TRBV6-5 with TRBJ2-7; 7 bases are shared with TRBD2. The CDR3 is made up of 14 amino acids. Losses at the gene ends were 4 bases for V and 7 bases for J; bases not matched to a gene: 10. Germline V lookup: CDR1 MNHEY, CDR2 SVGAGI. In nucleotides, the CDR3 is TGTGCCAGCAGTTTCGTAAGACTAGCAGGGGAGCAGTACTTC. Encoded protein: CASSFVRLAGEQYF.

This clonotype showed up many times. The chain uses TRBV24-1 and TRBJ2-1, with TRBD2 matching 13 bases. The CDR3 length is 15 residues. With 10 bases clipped from V and 5 bases from J, the junction kept 7 bases outside the gene matches. In germline, CDR1 is KGHDR, CDR2 SFDVKD. The CDR3 DNA is TGTGCCACGACCCCGGGACTAGCGGGACACAATGAGCAGTTCTTC. Translating it yields CATTPGLAGHNEQFF.

This clonotype was seen ten or more times. V gene TRBV5-6 combines with J gene TRBJ2-1; 9 positions agree with TRBD2. The germline CDR1 and CDR2 sequences are SGHDT and YYEEEE. CDR3 size: 15 residues. After removal of 0 bases from V and 4 bases from J, the junction contained 2 bases not matched to a gene. The CDR3 nucleotides are TGTGCCAGCAGCTTGGGCGGGGGGGGTTACAATGAGCAGTTCTTC. The encoded protein is CASSLGGGGYNEQFF. Combining the CDR3 with reference TRBV5-6 and TRBJ2-1 gives the whole variable domain DAGVTQSPTHLIKTRGQQVTLRCSPKSGHDTVSWYQQALGQGPQFIFQYYEEEERQRGNFPDRFSGHQFPNYSSELNVNALLLGDSALYLCASSLGGGGYNEQFFGPGTRLTVL.

This clonotype has ten or more counts. The chain couples TRBV9 to TRBJ1-6, with 7 bases matching TRBD1. Germline CDR1 reads SGDLS; CDR2 reads YYNGEE. Trimming took 1 base from V and 7 from J; bases not matched to a gene: 8. This CDR3 is 16 amino acids long. CDR3 bases: TGTGCCAGCAGCGTAAGTGGTAGGGGGCAAAATTCACCCCTCCACTTT. Protein sequence: CASSVSGRGQNSPLHF. Full variable domain (remainder filled in from reference TRBV9 and TRBJ1-6): DSGVTQTPKHLITATGQRVTLRCSPRSGDLSVYWYQQSLDQGLQFLIQYYNGEERAKGNILERFSAQQFPDLHSELNLSSLELGDSALYFCASSVSGRGQNSPLHFGNGTRLTVT.

This clonotype was detected a few times. V is TRBV6-2 or TRBV6-3 and J is TRBJ2-7, with D hard to call. Between the trimmed V and J ends, which lost 3 bases and 0 bases, there was a span of 9 bases. This CDR3 is built from 14 residues. Per the germline V gene, CDR1 is MNHEY and CDR2 is SVGEGT. Here the CDR3 DNA reads TGTGCCAGCAGTTATACGACCTTCTCCTACGAGCAGTACTTC. Its protein product is CASSYTTFSYEQYF.

This clonotype was picked up many times. The V call is TRBV6-1, the J call TRBJ2-7, with a possible D match to TRBD2 (6 bases). CDR1 and CDR2 from the germline V gene are MNHNS and SASEGT. This CDR3 region has 15 residues. The V gene lost 5 bases and the J gene lost 1 base, with 15 bases spanning the gap. The CDR3 loop is CASSPGLSLSYEQYF. CDR3 nucleotide sequence: TGTGCCAGCAGTCCGGGACTCAGCCTTTCCTACGAGCAGTACTTC.

The sample holds many counts of this clonotype. The chain links TRBV27 to TRBJ1-3; D remains ambiguous. Germline V gene data show CDR1 as MNHEY and CDR2 as SMNVEV (reference sequence). The CDR3 has 13 residues. V was shortened by 5 bases and J by 8 bases, with 13 bases between the two germline ends. In nucleotides, the CDR3 is TGTGCCAGCAGTCCAATCTGGGGAGACACCATATATTTT. It is translated as CASSPIWGDTIYF.

This clonotype was seen ten or more times. The rearrangement links TRBV7-9 to TRBJ2-7; 7 positions agree with TRBD1. This CDR3 is built from 17 residues. The V gene end was trimmed by 1 base and the J gene end by 5 bases; junction bases not matched to a gene: 14. In germline, CDR1 is SEHNR, CDR2 FQNEAQ (reference sequence). CDR3 sequence (DNA): TGTGCCAGCAGCTTAGGACGGACGGGGACAGCTTTAAACGAGCAGTACTTC. It specifies CASSLGRTGTALNEQYF.

The table lists this clonotype with many counts. The genes are TRBV7-2 and TRBJ2-5; 10 nucleotides line up with TRBD2. With 2 bases clipped from V and 3 bases from J, the junction kept 6 bases outside the gene matches. Per germline, CDR1 SGHTA and CDR2 FQGNSA. This CDR3 is 16 amino acids long. The chain's CDR3 is CASSLLAGVVEETQYF. The DNA for the CDR3 is TGTGCCAGCAGCTTACTAGCGGGAGTGGTTGAAGAGACCCAGTACTTC.

This clonotype has a count of ten or more. This sequence joins TRBV27 and TRBJ1-5; D may be TRBD1 (5 bases). The V and J ends lost 0 bases and 3 bases respectively, with 9 bases between them. Germline V gene data show CDR1 as MNHEY and CDR2 as SMNVEV (reference sequence). This CDR3 has 15 amino acids. Here the CDR3 reads CASSLSPGVNQPQHF. CDR3 in DNA: TGTGCCAGCAGTTTATCACCGGGGGTCAATCAGCCCCAGCATTTT.

This clonotype was counted ten times or more. The chain is built from TRBV9 and TRBJ2-2; 7 bases align to TRBD2. Unmatched junction bases numbered 14, after V lost 1 base and J lost 5 bases. The CDR3 covers 18 residues. Germline V gene data show CDR1 as SGDLS and CDR2 as YYNGEE. CDR3 amino acids: CASSVKTGEGYRTGELFF. CDR3 DNA sequence: TGTGCCAGCAGCGTAAAGACGGGGGAGGGCTACAGAACCGGGGAGCTGTTTTTT.

This clonotype was detected ten times or more. The gene calls are TRBV7-2 and TRBJ2-1; no clear D gene. V was pared by 4 bases and J by 0 bases, with 10 bases between. Germline assignment: CDR1 SGHTA and CDR2 FQGNSA. This CDR3 contains 15 residues. In nucleotides, the CDR3 is TGTGCCAGCAGCTCCGGAATCAGCTCCTACAATGAGCAGTTCTTC. It is translated as CASSSGISSYNEQFF.

This clonotype was recorded many times. The V and J genes are TRBV7-9 and TRBJ2-7; no definite D call. V was shortened by 4 bases and J by 10 bases, with 17 bases between the two germline ends. The CDR3 contains 13 residues. Germline V gene data show CDR1 as SEHNR and CDR2 as FQNEAQ (reference sequence). The CDR3 reads CASSYSTAFGQYF. In nucleotides, the CDR3 is TGTGCCAGCAGCTATTCTACCGCATTTGGCCAGTACTTC.

This clonotype was found a few times. The chain carries TRBV11-2 and TRBJ2-3, with 9 positions matching TRBD2. Trimming cost V 5 bases and J 4 bases; bases outside gene matches: 7. CDR3 length equals 15 residues. Germline CDR1 and CDR2: SGHAT and FQNNGV. The CDR3 DNA sequence: TGTGCCAGCAGCCGTAGCGGGAGTGGCCCAGATACGCAGTATTTT. Its protein product is CASSRSGSGPDTQYF.

Many counts were recorded for this clonotype. This rearrangement joins TRBV20-1 to TRBJ2-3; no firm D call. Per germline, CDR1 DFQATT and CDR2 SNEGSKA (reference sequence). Between the trimmed V and J ends, which lost 0 bases and 7 bases, there was a span of 14 bases. This CDR3 is built from 14 residues. The CDR3 reads CSARDLGLGYTQYF. CDR3 sequence (DNA): TGCAGTGCTAGAGATCTGGGGTTGGGGTATACGCAGTATTTT.

This clonotype was seen many times. This chain connects TRBV7-9 to TRBJ2-2; D not certain. The CDR3 covers 17 residues. The V gene lost 1 base and the J gene lost 2 bases, with 14 bases spanning the gap. CDR1 and CDR2 (germline): SEHNR, FQNEAQ (reference sequence). The CDR3 DNA is TGTGCCAGCAGCTTAGGACAAGATTTTGGTAACACCGGGGAGCTGTTTTTT. It specifies CASSLGQDFGNTGELFF.

This clonotype appeared many times. This chain connects TRBV29-1 to TRBJ1-1; D call uncertain. This CDR3 is built from 12 residues. From germline, CDR1 is SQVTM and CDR2 ANQGSEA. The germline V and J ends were trimmed by 0 bases and 4 bases, with 6 bases remaining between them. CDR3 in DNA: TGCAGCGTTGAAGAGGGGATCACTGAAGCTTTCTTT. Translation gives CSVEEGITEAFF.

The gene calls are TRBV7-8 and TRBJ2-7; D may correspond to TRBD1 or TRBD2 (5 bases each). This CDR3 contains 14 residues. The V end was cut by 3 bases, the J end by 5 bases, with 14 bases between. The germline V gene has CDR1 SGHVS and CDR2 FQNEAQ. The CDR3 DNA reads TGTGCCAGCAGCTTTATCGGGGCCCCAAACGAGCAGTACTTC. Protein product: CASSFIGAPNEQYF.